A single sample is the source of the 4 T cell receptor beta chains below, sequenced in a study of a mutant IDH1 vaccine in newly diagnosed glioma. Time point indicated: week 23, last vaccination. The vaccine gave 300 ug of a 20-mer mutant IDH1 peptide subcutaneously per dose. Antigens of these TCRs are unknown. Assay: immunoSEQ multiplex PCR; the TCRdb copy retains only in-frame clones and omits some. The data hold approximately 35,000 clones, with 70% to 90% observed a single time. The starting material was PBMCs, obtained from a glioma patient whose treatment included an IDH1 peptide vaccine. These receptors all stem from a man aged 35-49 years with glioma.

Of note for this clone: The junction departs from germline at one end; a sequencing error may be responsible. CDR3 DNA sequence: TGTGCCCGGAGCTGGGCTAGCGGGAGGGCTGAGACCCAGTACTTC. Translating gives CARSWASGRAETQYF. The rearrangement joins TRBV30 to TRBJ2-5; 12 bases fit TRBD2. The CDR3 consists of 15 residues. Germline assignment: CDR1 GTSNPN and CDR2 SVGIG (reference sequence).

Only one count was recorded for this clone. A read error may account for a junction end that differs from germline. The identical CDR3 is also encoded by other nucleotide sequences in the sample. The chain joins TRBV11-2 to TRBJ1-6; D is possibly TRBD1 (5 bases). The V gene's germline CDR1 is SGHAT and CDR2 FQNNGV. This CDR3 spans 16 amino acids. CDR3 loop: CASSFNPGRDNSPLHF. DNA for the CDR3: TGTGCCAGCAGCTTCAACCCGGGACGGGATAATTCGCCCCTCCACTTT.

The chain recombines TRBV6-4 with TRBJ1-2, with 8 nucleotides matching TRBD1. Germline CDR1 reads MRHNA; CDR2 reads SNTAGT. Losses at the gene ends were 6 bases for V and 2 bases for J; bases not matched to a gene: 8. The CDR3 totals 15 residues. The CDR3 sequence: CASSPNRQGNYGYTF. The DNA for the CDR3 is TGTGCCAGCAGCCCGAACCGACAGGGGAACTATGGCTACACCTTC.

This chain connects TRBV6-5 to TRBJ2-3; 9 bases match TRBD2. Germline CDR1 is MNHEY and CDR2 is SVGAGI. V lost 0 bases to trimming and J lost 6 bases; unmatched junction nucleotides: 7. This CDR3 is built from 16 residues. The CDR3 here is CASSYSPSGICDTQYF. DNA of the CDR3: TGTGCCAGCAGTTACTCGCCTAGCGGGATTTGTGATACGCAGTATTTT.